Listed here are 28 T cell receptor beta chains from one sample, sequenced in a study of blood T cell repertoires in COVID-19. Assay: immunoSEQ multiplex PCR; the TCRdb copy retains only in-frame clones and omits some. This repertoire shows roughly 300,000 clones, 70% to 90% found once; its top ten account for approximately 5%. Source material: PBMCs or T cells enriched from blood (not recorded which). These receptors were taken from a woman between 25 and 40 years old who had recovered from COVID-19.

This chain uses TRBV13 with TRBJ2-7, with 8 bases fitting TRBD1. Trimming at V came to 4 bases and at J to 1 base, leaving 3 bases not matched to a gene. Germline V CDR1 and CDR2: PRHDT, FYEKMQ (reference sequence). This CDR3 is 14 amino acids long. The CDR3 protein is CASSSGGRSYEQYF. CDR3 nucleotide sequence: TGTGCCAGCAGCTCAGGGGGCCGTTCCTACGAGCAGTACTTC.

This CDR3 is CASSQVFGGAEAGELFF. DNA for the CDR3: TGTGCCAGCAGCCAAGTTTTCGGGGGGGCCGAGGCCGGGGAGCTGTTTTTT. This sequence joins TRBV4-2 and TRBJ2-2, with 8 bases lining up with TRBD2. The CDR3 has 17 amino acids. The ends lost 1 base at V and 6 bases at J; junction bases unmatched: 10. Germline values: CDR1 LGHNA, CDR2 YNFKEQ.

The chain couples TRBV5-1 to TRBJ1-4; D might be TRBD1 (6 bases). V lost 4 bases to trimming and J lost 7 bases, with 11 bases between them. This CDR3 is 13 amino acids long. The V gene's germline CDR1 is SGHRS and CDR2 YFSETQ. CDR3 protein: CASSQLQGEKLFF. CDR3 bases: TGCGCCAGCAGCCAATTACAGGGTGAAAAACTGTTTTTT.

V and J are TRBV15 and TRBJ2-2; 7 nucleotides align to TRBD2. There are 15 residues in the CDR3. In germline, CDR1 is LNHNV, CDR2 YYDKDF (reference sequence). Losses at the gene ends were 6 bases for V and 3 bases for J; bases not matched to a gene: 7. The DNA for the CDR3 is TGTGCCACCAGATTAGATCGGGAGGACACCGGGGAGCTGTTTTTT. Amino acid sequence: CATRLDREDTGELFF.

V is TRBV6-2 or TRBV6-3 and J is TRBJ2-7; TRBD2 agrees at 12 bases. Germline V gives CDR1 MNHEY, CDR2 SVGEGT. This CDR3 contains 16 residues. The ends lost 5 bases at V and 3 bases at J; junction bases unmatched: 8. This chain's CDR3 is CASSTTSGGYLYEQYF. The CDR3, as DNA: TGTGCCAGCAGTACCACTAGCGGGGGGTACCTCTACGAGCAGTACTTC.

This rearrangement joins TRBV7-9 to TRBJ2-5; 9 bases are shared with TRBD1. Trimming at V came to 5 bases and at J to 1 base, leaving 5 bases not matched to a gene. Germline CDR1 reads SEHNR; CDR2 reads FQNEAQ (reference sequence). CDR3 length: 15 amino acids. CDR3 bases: TGTGCCAGCAGCGCGGACAGGGGAGGCCAAGAGACCCAGTACTTC. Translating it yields CASSADRGGQETQYF.

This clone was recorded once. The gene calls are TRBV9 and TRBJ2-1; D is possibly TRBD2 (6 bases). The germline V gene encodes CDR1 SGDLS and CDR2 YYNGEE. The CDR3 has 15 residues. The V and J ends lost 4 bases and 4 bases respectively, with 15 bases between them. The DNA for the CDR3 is TGTGCCAGCAGCTCCGGGGGTGGGGGATACAATGAGCAGTTCTTC. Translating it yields CASSSGGGGYNEQFF.

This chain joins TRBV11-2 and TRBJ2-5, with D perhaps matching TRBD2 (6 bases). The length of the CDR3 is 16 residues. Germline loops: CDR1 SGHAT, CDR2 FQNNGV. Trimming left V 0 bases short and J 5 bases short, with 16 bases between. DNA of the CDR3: TGTGCCAGCAGCTTAGATTACGAGGCAGGGAGGGAGACCCAGTACTTC. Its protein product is CASSLDYEAGRETQYF. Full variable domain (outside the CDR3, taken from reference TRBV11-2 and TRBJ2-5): EAGVAQSPRYKIIEKRQSVAFWCNPISGHATLYWYQQILGQGPKLLIQFQNNGVVDDSQLPKDRFSAERLKGVDSTLKIQPAKLEDSAVYLCASSLDYEAGRETQYFGPGTRLLVL.

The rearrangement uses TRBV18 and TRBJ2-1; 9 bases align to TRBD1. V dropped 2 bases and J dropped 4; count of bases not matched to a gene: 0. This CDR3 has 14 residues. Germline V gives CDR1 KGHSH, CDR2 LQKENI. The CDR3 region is CASSPGQGYNEQFF. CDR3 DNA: TGTGCCAGCTCACCAGGACAGGGGTACAATGAGCAGTTCTTC.

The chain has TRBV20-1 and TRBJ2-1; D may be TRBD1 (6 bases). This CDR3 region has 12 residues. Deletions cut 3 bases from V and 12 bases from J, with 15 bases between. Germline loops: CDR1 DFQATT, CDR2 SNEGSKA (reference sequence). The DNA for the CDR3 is TGCAGTGCTAGTCGTCCCGGGACAACGCAGTTCTTC. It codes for CSASRPGTTQFF.

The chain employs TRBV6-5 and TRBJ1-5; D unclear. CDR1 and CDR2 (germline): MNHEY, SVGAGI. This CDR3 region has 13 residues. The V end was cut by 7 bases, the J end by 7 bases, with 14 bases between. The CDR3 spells CASTSYPGQPQHF. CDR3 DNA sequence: TGTGCCAGCACTTCCTACCCGGGGCAGCCCCAGCATTTT.

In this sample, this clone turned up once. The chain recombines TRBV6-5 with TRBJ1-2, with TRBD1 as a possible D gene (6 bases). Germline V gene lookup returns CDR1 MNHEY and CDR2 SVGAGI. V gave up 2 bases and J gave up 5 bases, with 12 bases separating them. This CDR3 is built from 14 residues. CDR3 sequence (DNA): TGTGCCAGCAGTTACAGGGACAAACTTTATGGCTACACCTTC. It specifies CASSYRDKLYGYTF.

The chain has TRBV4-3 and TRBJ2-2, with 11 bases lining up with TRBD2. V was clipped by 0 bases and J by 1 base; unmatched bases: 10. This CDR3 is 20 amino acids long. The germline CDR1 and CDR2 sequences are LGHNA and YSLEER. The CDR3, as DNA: TGCGCCAGCAGCCAAGATTCCGGGACTAGCGGACAAATGAACACCGGGGAGCTGTTTTTT. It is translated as CASSQDSGTSGQMNTGELFF.

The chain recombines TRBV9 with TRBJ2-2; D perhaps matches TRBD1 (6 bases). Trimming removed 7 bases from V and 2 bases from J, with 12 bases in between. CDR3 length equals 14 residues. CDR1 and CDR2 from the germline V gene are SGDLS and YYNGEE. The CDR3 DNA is TGTGCCAGCGTACCAGGGGATAACACCGGGGAGCTGTTTTTT. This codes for CASVPGDNTGELFF. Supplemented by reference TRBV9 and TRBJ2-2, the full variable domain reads DSGVTQTPKHLITATGQRVTLRCSPRSGDLSVYWYQQSLDQGLQFLIQYYNGEERAKGNILERFSAQQFPDLHSELNLSSLELGDSALYFCASVPGDNTGELFFGEGSRLTVL.

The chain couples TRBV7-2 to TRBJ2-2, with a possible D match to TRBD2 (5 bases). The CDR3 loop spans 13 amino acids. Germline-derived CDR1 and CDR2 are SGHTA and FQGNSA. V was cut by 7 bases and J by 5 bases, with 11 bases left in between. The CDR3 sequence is CASTRRGTGELFF. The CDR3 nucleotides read TGTGCCAGCACGCGCCGGGGAACCGGGGAGCTGTTTTTT.

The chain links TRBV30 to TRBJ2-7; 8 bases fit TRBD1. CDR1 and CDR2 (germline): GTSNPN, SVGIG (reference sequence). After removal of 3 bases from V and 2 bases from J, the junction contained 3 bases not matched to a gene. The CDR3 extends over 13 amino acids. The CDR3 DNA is TGTGCCTGGAGCCGACAGGGGCCCTACGAGCAGTACTTC. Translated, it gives CAWSRQGPYEQYF.

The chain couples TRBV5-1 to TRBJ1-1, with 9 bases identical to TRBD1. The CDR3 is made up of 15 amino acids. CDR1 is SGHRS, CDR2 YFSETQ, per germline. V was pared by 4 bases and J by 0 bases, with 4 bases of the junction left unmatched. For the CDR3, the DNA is TGCGCCAGCAGCCCGGGACAGGGAATGAACACTGAAGCTTTCTTT. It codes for CASSPGQGMNTEAFF.

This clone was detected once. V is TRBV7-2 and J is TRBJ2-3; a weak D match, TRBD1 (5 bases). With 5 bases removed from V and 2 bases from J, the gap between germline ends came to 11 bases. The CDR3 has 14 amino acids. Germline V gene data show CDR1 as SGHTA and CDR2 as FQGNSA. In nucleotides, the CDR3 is TGTGCCAGCAGCCCAGGACATAACACAGATACGCAGTATTTT. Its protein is CASSPGHNTDTQYF.

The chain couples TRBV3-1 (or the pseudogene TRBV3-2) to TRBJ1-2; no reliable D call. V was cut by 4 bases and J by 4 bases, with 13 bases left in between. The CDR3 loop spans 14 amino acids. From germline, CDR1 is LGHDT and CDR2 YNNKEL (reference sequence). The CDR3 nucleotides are TGTGCCAGCAGCCCTGGAGAAGTAGTCTATGGCTACACCTTC. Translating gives CASSPGEVVYGYTF.

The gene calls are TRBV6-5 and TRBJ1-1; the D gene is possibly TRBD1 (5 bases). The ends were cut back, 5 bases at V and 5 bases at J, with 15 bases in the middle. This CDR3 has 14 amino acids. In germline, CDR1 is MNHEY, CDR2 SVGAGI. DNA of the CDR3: TGTGCCAGCAGTCGTGCCGGAGGGGAGACTGAAGCTTTCTTT. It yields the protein CASSRAGGETEAFF.

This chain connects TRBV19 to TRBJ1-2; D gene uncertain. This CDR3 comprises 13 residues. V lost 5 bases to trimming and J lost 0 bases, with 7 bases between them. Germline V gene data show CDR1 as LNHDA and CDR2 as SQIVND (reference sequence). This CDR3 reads CASSSTANYGYTF. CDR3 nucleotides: TGTGCCAGTAGTTCTACAGCTAACTATGGCTACACCTTC.

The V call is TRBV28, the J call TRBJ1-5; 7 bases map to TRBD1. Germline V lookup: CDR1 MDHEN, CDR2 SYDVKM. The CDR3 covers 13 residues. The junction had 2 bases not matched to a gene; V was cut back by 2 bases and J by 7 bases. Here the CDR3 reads CASSLGTAQPQHF. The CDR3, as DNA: TGTGCCAGCAGTTTAGGGACAGCCCAGCCCCAGCATTTT.

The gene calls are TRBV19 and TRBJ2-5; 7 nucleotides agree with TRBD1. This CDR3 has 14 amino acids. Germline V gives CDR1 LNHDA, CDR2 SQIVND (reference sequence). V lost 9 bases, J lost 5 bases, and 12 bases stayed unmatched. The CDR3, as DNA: TGTGCCAGCAGACCCACAGGGGATGGGGAGACCCAGTACTTC. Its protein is CASRPTGDGETQYF.

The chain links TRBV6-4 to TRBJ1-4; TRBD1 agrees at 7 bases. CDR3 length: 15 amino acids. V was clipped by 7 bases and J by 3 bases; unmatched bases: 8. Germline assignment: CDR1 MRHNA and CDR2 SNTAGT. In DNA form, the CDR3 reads TGTGCCAGCACCCGAGGGACAGCCCCTAATGAAAAACTGTTTTTT. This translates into CASTRGTAPNEKLFF.

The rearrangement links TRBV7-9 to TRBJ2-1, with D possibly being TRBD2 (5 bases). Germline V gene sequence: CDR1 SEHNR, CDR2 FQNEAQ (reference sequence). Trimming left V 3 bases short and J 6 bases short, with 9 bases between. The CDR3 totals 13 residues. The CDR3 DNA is TGTGCCAGCAGCTTTCTAGCCCCCAATGAGCAGTTCTTC. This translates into CASSFLAPNEQFF.

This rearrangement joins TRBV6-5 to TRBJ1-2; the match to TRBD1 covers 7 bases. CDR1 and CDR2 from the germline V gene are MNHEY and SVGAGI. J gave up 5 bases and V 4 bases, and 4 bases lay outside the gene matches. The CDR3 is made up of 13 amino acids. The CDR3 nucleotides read TGTGCCAGCAGTTGGGGACAGAAATATGGCTACACCTTC. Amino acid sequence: CASSWGQKYGYTF.

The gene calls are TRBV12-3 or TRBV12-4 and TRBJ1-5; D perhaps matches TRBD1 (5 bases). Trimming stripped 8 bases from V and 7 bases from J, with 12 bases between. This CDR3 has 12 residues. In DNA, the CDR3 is TGTGCCAGCGGGGGGGTCAGACAGCCCCAGCATTTT. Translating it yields CASGGVRQPQHF.

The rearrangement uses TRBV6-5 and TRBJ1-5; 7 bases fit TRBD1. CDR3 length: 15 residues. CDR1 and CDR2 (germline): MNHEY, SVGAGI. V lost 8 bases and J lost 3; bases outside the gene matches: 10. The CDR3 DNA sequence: TGTGCCAGCGGCAGGGGGGCTCCCGCCAATCAGCCCCAGCATTTT. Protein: CASGRGAPANQPQHF.